The 4 T cell receptor beta chains given below trace back to one sample, sequenced in a study of T cell responses to AZD1222 COVID-19 vaccine. The table came from immunoSEQ multiplex PCR; TCRdb's copy has only in-frame clones and leaves some out. This sample carries some 100,000 clones, about 88% of them seen once, and the ten largest clones take less than 4%. The input for sequencing was peripheral blood, taken 28 days after the second AZD1222 dose. These receptors were obtained from an adult who received the AZD1222 COVID-19 vaccine.

The chain uses TRBV29-1 and TRBJ1-1; D unclear. Per the germline V gene, CDR1 is SQVTM and CDR2 is ANQGSEA. Between the trimmed V and J ends, which lost 3 bases and 0 bases, there was a span of 5 bases. This CDR3 has 12 residues. The CDR3 nucleotides are TGCAGCGTTGACACAGTGAACACTGAAGCTTTCTTT. As protein: CSVDTVNTEAFF.

V is TRBV19 and J is TRBJ1-6; TRBD1 matches 7 bases. CDR3 length: 13 residues. Germline trimming cut 11 bases from V and 4 bases from J; bases unmatched to any gene: 5. The germline V gene encodes CDR1 LNHDA and CDR2 SQIVND (reference sequence). The DNA for the CDR3 is TGTGCCTCTCGGGACAGTTATAATTCACCCCTCCACTTT. Translated, it gives CASRDSYNSPLHF.

The chain uses TRBV30 and TRBJ2-5; D is unresolved. V lost 2 bases, J lost 3 bases, and 13 bases lay in between. This CDR3 spans 14 amino acids. The V gene's germline CDR1 is GTSNPN and CDR2 SVGIG (reference sequence). Here the CDR3 DNA reads TGTGCCTGGAGTCCCCGGTGGAGCGAAGAGACCCAGTACTTC. Its protein product is CAWSPRWSEETQYF.

The rearrangement uses TRBV3-1 (or the pseudogene TRBV3-2) and TRBJ2-5; 7 nucleotides match TRBD1. Germline loops: CDR1 LGHDT, CDR2 YNNKEL (reference sequence). With V trimmed by 4 bases and J by 2 bases, 4 bases remained unmatched. This CDR3 is 14 amino acids long. As DNA, the CDR3 is TGTGCCAGCAGCCCCCCGGGACAGCAAGAGACCCAGTACTTC. Translation: CASSPPGQQETQYF.